This is a list of T cell receptor beta chains from one sample in a study of T cell repertoires in cytomegalovirus infection. These receptors are not linked to any known antigen. Via MiXCR, TCRdb re-called the reads, giving one row per CDR3 protein. This sample carries some 560,000 distinct CDR3 sequences, roughly 42% of them seen once, and the ten largest clones take 48%. Sequencing was performed on cultured PBMCs, taken from culture after CMV antigen stimulation. These receptors were obtained from a human donor in good health (CMV status not recorded). Some clones in this sample may be carry-over from other donors' samples. Each CDR3 is given without its conserved first and last residue.

TRBJ2-4,TRBV5-1,ASSLDGLAGNIQY
TRBJ1-2,TRBV6-5,ASSYSSVYGYT
TRBJ1-5,TRBV27,ASSYDESQPQH
TRBJ2-1,TRBV7-2,ASSGGASGRGNEQF
TRBJ2-1,TRBV7-4,ASSEVRVGEQF
TRBJ1-2,TRBV20-1,SARDTGQGGYGYT
TRBJ1-2,TRBV7-8,ASSLGALGGNGYT
TRBJ2-4,TRBV6-6,ASSDRAVAKNIQY
TRBJ1-2,TRBV7-2,ASSLGVSNYGYT
TRBJ1-4,TRBV11-2,ASSFLGGGEKLF
TRBJ2-3,TRBV20-1,SARAASEWGDTQY
TRBJ1-5,TRBV7-2,ASSLEGQGGFQPQH
TRBJ2-3,TRBV5-8,ASSLGASSTDTQY
TRBJ2-3,TRBV7-2,ASSTSGPDTQY
TRBJ2-7,TRBV7-2,ASSPTSGGPRYEQY
TRBJ1-4,TRBV6-2/TRBV6-3,ASSEPGGTNEKLF
TRBJ2-5,TRBV7-2,ASSDWVRELEETQY
TRBJ2-3,TRBV5-6,ASRQVAGDLGTQY
TRBJ2-2,TRBV7-2,ASNLAAGGAGELF
TRBJ1-1,TRBV7-6,ASSPGYRDISEAF
TRBJ1-3,TRBV20-1,SASDGDSGNTIY
TRBJ2-2,TRBV4-1,ASSPGEWNRPTGELF
TRBJ2-7,TRBV19,ASSRLTTVDRSYEQY
TRBJ1-1,TRBV7-2,ASRVGSNTEAF
TRBJ1-1,TRBV5-1,ASSPDTGNTEAF
TRBJ1-6,TRBV5-4,ASSPGQTRSNSPLH
TRBJ1-1,TRBV5-1,ASSKPGQANTEAF
TRBJ1-4,TRBV12-3/TRBV12-4,ASSFYEKLF
TRBJ2-1,TRBV7-2,ASSSSGSGVNEQF
TRBJ1-6,TRBV12-3/TRBV12-4,ASSPGGGSSPLH
TRBJ2-3,TRBV28,ASSPQPGTNTQY
TRBJ2-7,TRBV20-1,SARGGGRSSYEQY
TRBJ1-3,TRBV7-8,ASSRRWGLRNTIY
TRBJ2-1,TRBV7-4,ASKSQGGNEQF
TRBJ2-2,TRBV19,ASSPGLVYDGELF
TRBJ2-1,TRBV20-1,SAAVIMANEQF
TRBJ1-6,TRBV20-1,SARDVGEYSPLH
TRBJ1-4,TRBV7-2,ASSSSGHLNEKLF
TRBJ1-1,TRBV7-2,ASSLLPTGALTEAF
TRBJ2-1,TRBV19,ASSIGAPPNEQF
TRBJ2-5,TRBV7-6,ASSLAIDRGETQY
TRBJ2-5,TRBV7-2,ASRLRDSYQETQY
TRBJ1-3,TRBV7-9,ASGTRGQGNTIY
TRBJ1-4,TRBV6-5,ASWSGEKLF
TRBJ1-2,TRBV12-3/TRBV12-4,ASSFGAANYGYT
TRBJ2-2,TRBV3-1,ASSQTSGSTGELF
TRBJ1-6,TRBV6-6,ASSYKGRDNSPLH